Shown below are 26 T cell receptor beta chains from a single sample sequenced in a study of shared clonotypes between healthy human individuals. Only in-frame clones appear in the TCRdb table, and some are missing; sequencing was by immunoSEQ multiplex PCR. The table lists around 2.1 million clones, approximately 96% of them singletons. Sample: naive CD4+ T cells sorted from blood. Subset reported: CD45RA+ positively selected. These TCRs come from a man younger than 35 in good health.

Only one count was recorded for this clone. The gene calls are TRBV29-1 and TRBJ1-1, with D unclear. Germline CDR1 and CDR2: SQVTM and ANQGSEA. The germline V and J ends were trimmed by 1 base and 3 bases, with 15 bases remaining between them. The CDR3 sequence is 15 residues long. The CDR3 region has the DNA TGCAGCGTTGAAGTAAGAGGGCGAGGTTACACTGAAGCTTTCTTT. Amino acid sequence: CSVEVRGRGYTEAFF.

The J gene is TRBJ2-3, the V gene TRBV5-1; TRBD1 might be the D (6 bases). Germline V gene lookup returns CDR1 SGHRS and CDR2 YFSETQ. V lost 4 bases and J 6 bases, leaving 15 bases between the germline ends. CDR3 length: 14 residues. CDR3 in amino acids: CASSPGQVYDTQYF. In DNA, the CDR3 is TGCGCCAGCAGCCCGGGACAAGTCTATGATACGCAGTATTTT.

This clone was detected only once. The V and J genes are TRBV30 and TRBJ2-2; 13 bases map to TRBD2. J lost 2 bases, V lost 8 bases, and 5 bases had no gene match. The CDR3 sequence is 15 residues long. Per the germline V gene, CDR1 is GTSNPN and CDR2 is SVGIG (reference sequence). The CDR3 loop reads CARGLAGTNTGELFF. The CDR3 DNA follows: TGTGCCCGGGGACTAGCGGGAACTAACACCGGGGAGCTGTTTTTT.

The chain joins TRBV5-1 to TRBJ2-1; the D gene is possibly TRBD1 (6 bases). The CDR3 runs 15 residues. The germline gives CDR1 SGHRS, CDR2 YFSETQ. Trimming cost V 4 bases and J 4 bases, with 15 bases left between them. CDR3 loop: CASSLGTSRYNEQFF. The CDR3 DNA is TGCGCCAGCAGCCTCGGGACAAGTAGATACAATGAGCAGTTCTTC.

The chain employs TRBV6-5 and TRBJ2-1; D is perhaps TRBD1 or TRBD2 (6 bases each). The CDR3 covers 15 residues. V was cut by 8 bases and J by 8 bases, with 22 bases left in between. In germline, CDR1 is MNHEY, CDR2 SVGAGI. The CDR3 here is CASGPGAVGSHEQFF. CDR3 nucleotide sequence: TGTGCCAGCGGCCCGGGGGCAGTTGGGTCGCATGAGCAGTTCTTC.

The chain uses TRBV7-2 and TRBJ2-5; D is uncertain. There are 13 residues in the CDR3. Looked up from germline, CDR1 is SGHTA and CDR2 is FQGNSA. V gave up 2 bases and J gave up 5 bases, with 9 bases separating them. CDR3 in amino acids: CASSLQWGETQYF. CDR3 in DNA: TGTGCCAGCAGCTTACAATGGGGTGAGACCCAGTACTTC.

This rearrangement joins TRBV6-1 to TRBJ1-5; possible D gene TRBD1, 5 bases. The germline V gene encodes CDR1 MNHNS and CDR2 SASEGT. The CDR3 totals 16 residues. V was trimmed by 2 bases and J by 1 base, leaving 12 bases between them. This chain's CDR3 is CASSEQGVRSNQPQHF. CDR3 in DNA: TGTGCCAGCAGTGAACAGGGAGTTCGGAGCAATCAGCCCCAGCATTTT.

This chain joins TRBV10-3 and TRBJ1-4; D is ambiguous. V shed 0 bases and J shed 10 bases, with 9 bases lying between them. This CDR3 region has 13 residues. The germline gives CDR1 ENHRY, CDR2 SYGVKD. The DNA of the CDR3 is TGTGCCATCAGTGAGTCAGATGGGTTAAAACTGTTTTTT. This encodes CAISESDGLKLFF.

CDR3 sequence: CASSFFSSGSSTDTQYF. For the CDR3, the DNA is TGTGCCAGCAGCTTTTTTTCTAGCGGTTCTAGCACAGATACGCAGTATTTT. The rearrangement joins TRBV7-3 to TRBJ2-3, with 7 positions matching TRBD2. The CDR3 length is 17 residues. Germline-derived CDR1 and CDR2 are SGHTA and FQGTGA. V gave up 3 bases and J gave up 0 bases; unmatched junction bases: 9.

The chain links TRBV6-1 to TRBJ2-2; D is unresolved. In germline, CDR1 is MNHNS, CDR2 SASEGT. The ends were cut back, 4 bases at V and 10 bases at J, with 7 bases in the middle. The CDR3 length is 11 residues. In DNA, the CDR3 is TGTGCCAGCAGTGTGTTTTTGGAGCTGTTTTTT. Amino acids: CASSVFLELFF.

The chain employs TRBV2 and TRBJ1-5, with 8 positions matching TRBD1. The CDR3 contains 15 residues. Germline CDR1 reads SNHLY; CDR2 reads FYNNEI. V lost 6 bases, J lost 4 bases, and 8 bases stayed unmatched. CDR3 sequence reads: CASSLTGAMNQPQHF. In nucleotides, the CDR3 is TGTGCCAGCAGCCTGACAGGGGCGATGAATCAGCCCCAGCATTTT.

To note about this clone: This specimen includes other DNA sequences encoding the same CDR3. This chain links TRBV19 with TRBJ2-7; 9 bases are shared with TRBD1. The ends lost 5 bases at V and 4 bases at J; junction bases unmatched: 6. CDR1 is LNHDA, CDR2 SQIVND, per germline (reference sequence). This CDR3 is 14 amino acids long. CDR3 sequence reads: CASSSQGAGYEQYF. CDR3 sequence (DNA): TGTGCCAGTAGTTCACAGGGGGCAGGGTACGAGCAGTACTTC.

V is TRBV25-1 and J is TRBJ2-7; either TRBD1 or TRBD2 may fit D (5 bases each). In germline, CDR1 is MGHDK, CDR2 SYGVNS. The CDR3 contains 13 residues. The germline V and J ends were trimmed by 1 base and 2 bases, with 6 bases remaining between them. Here the CDR3 reads CASSEWGTYEQYF. As DNA, the CDR3 is TGTGCCAGCAGTGAATGGGGGACCTACGAGCAGTACTTC.

This clone appeared a single time. J is TRBJ2-1 and V is TRBV5-4; 9 bases agree with TRBD2. CDR3 length: 18 residues. The ends lost 2 bases at V and 0 bases at J; junction bases unmatched: 9. Germline-derived CDR1 and CDR2 are SGHNT and YYREEE (reference sequence). CDR3 in DNA: TGTGCCAGCAGCTTCCGACATCTAGCGGGAAGCTCCTACAATGAGCAGTTCTTC. Protein product: CASSFRHLAGSSYNEQFF.

J is TRBJ2-6 and V is TRBV28; 11 positions agree with TRBD1. Germline trimming cut 6 bases from V and 0 bases from J; bases unmatched to any gene: 4. The germline V gene has CDR1 MDHEN and CDR2 SYDVKM. CDR3 length: 17 residues. The CDR3 protein is CASSRTGGDSGANVLTF. The CDR3 nucleotides read TGTGCCAGCAGCAGGACAGGGGGCGACTCTGGGGCCAACGTCCTGACTTTC.

The chain is built from TRBV19 and TRBJ1-4; TRBD1 matches 9 bases. V was pared by 3 bases and J by 5 bases, with 7 bases of the junction left unmatched. The CDR3 sequence is 16 residues long. The V gene's germline CDR1 is LNHDA and CDR2 SQIVND (reference sequence). CDR3 sequence (DNA): TGTGCCAGTAGTATTGTGGTTGGGACAGGGAATGAAAAACTGTTTTTT. Its protein product is CASSIVVGTGNEKLFF. Complete variable domain (other parts from reference TRBV19 and TRBJ1-4): DGGITQSPKYLFRKEGQNVTLSCEQNLNHDAMYWYRQDPGQGLRLIYYSQIVNDFQKGDIAEGYSVSREKKESFPLTVTSAQKNPTAFYLCASSIVVGTGNEKLFFGSGTQLSVL.

The chain recombines TRBV6-1 with TRBJ2-7; tentative D call: TRBD2 (6 bases). The CDR3 is made up of 19 amino acids. V lost 2 bases, J lost 7 bases, and 30 bases lay in between. The germline V gene has CDR1 MNHNS and CDR2 SASEGT. CDR3 sequence (DNA): TGTGCCAGCAGTGAAAGGCAATATTTGTGGGACTCTGCCCTGTGGGAGCAGTACTTC. It yields the protein CASSERQYLWDSALWEQYF.

V usage is TRBV11-2 and J usage is TRBJ2-7, with D uncertain. V was pared by 5 bases and J by 0 bases, with 14 bases between. Germline loops: CDR1 SGHAT, CDR2 FQNNGV. This CDR3 has 15 amino acids. Here the CDR3 reads CASSPRTDNSYEQYF. The CDR3 bases are TGTGCCAGCAGCCCTAGGACGGATAACTCCTACGAGCAGTACTTC. The variable domain in full, completed from reference TRBV11-2 and TRBJ2-7, reads EAGVAQSPRYKIIEKRQSVAFWCNPISGHATLYWYQQILGQGPKLLIQFQNNGVVDDSQLPKDRFSAERLKGVDSTLKIQPAKLEDSAVYLCASSPRTDNSYEQYFGPGTRLTVT.

J is TRBJ1-1 and V is TRBV19; no clear D. V was clipped by 3 bases and J by 8 bases, with 7 bases between them. Germline V lookup: CDR1 LNHDA, CDR2 SQIVND (reference sequence). This CDR3 spans 11 amino acids. CDR3 residues: CASSIFWEAFF. The CDR3, as DNA: TGTGCCAGTAGTATCTTTTGGGAAGCTTTCTTT.

CDR3 amino acids: CAWRELPSGGYSRPSYNEQFF. DNA of the CDR3: TGTGCCTGGAGGGAACTCCCTAGCGGGGGATACTCTCGTCCCTCCTACAATGAGCAGTTCTTC. The rearrangement joins TRBV30 to TRBJ2-1; 10 bases line up with TRBD2. Germline V lookup: CDR1 GTSNPN, CDR2 SVGIG (reference sequence). Unmatched junction bases numbered 20, after V lost 3 bases and J lost 0 bases. The CDR3 spans 21 residues.

This chain connects TRBV5-5 to TRBJ2-5, with D maybe TRBD1 (6 bases). Per the germline V gene, CDR1 is SGHKS and CDR2 is YYEKEE (reference sequence). The CDR3 spans 16 residues. The ends were cut back, 4 bases at V and 0 bases at J, with 16 bases in the middle. The CDR3: CASSPGVWGHQETQYF. CDR3 DNA: TGTGCCAGCAGCCCCGGAGTATGGGGGCACCAAGAGACCCAGTACTTC.

V usage is TRBV2 and J usage is TRBJ2-7, with 7 bases that match TRBD1. CDR3 length equals 13 residues. J was trimmed by 3 bases and V by 6 bases; bases with no gene match: 5. Germline CDR1 SNHLY, CDR2 FYNNEI. The CDR3: CASRGQLNYEQYF. The CDR3 DNA follows: TGTGCCAGCAGGGGACAGTTAAACTACGAGCAGTACTTC. Full variable domain (outside the CDR3, taken from reference TRBV2 and TRBJ2-7): EPEVTQTPSHQVTQMGQEVILRCVPISNHLYFYWYRQILGQKVEFLVSFYNNEISEKSEIFDDQFSVERPDGSNFTLKIRSTKLEDSAMYFCASRGQLNYEQYFGPGTRLTVT.

The gene calls are TRBV7-6 and TRBJ2-3; D may be TRBD1 (6 bases). Trimming took 5 bases from V and 0 from J, leaving 12 bases between them. The length of the CDR3 is 15 residues. Germline V gene lookup returns CDR1 SGHVS and CDR2 FNYEAQ. CDR3 nucleotides: TGTGCCAGCAGCGCGTGGGGGCGAAGCACAGATACGCAGTATTTT. Amino acids: CASSAWGRSTDTQYF.

This chain connects TRBV5-4 to TRBJ1-2, with D hard to call. Trimming pared 0 bases from V and 6 bases from J, leaving 12 bases between. The CDR3 contains 14 residues. Germline lookup yields CDR1 SGHNT and CDR2 YYREEE (reference sequence). The DNA of the CDR3 is TGTGCCAGCAGCTTGGTTGAGGGCGGGCATGGCTACACCTTC. Residues: CASSLVEGGHGYTF. The full variable domain, in which reference TRBV5-4 and TRBJ1-2 provide the parts outside the CDR3, is ETGVTQSPTHLIKTRGQQVTLRCSSQSGHNTVSWYQQALGQGPQFIFQYYREEENGRGNFPPRFSGLQFPNYSSELNVNALELDDSALYLCASSLVEGGHGYTFGSGTRLTVV.

This clone has only one observation. The chain links TRBV11-2 to TRBJ2-5; 7 bases match TRBD1. Germline loops: CDR1 SGHAT, CDR2 FQNNGV. V was clipped by 0 bases and J by 5 bases; unmatched bases: 21. This CDR3 spans 20 amino acids. For the CDR3, the DNA is TGTGCCAGCAGCTTAGAAATAGCTGCGTTTCCGGGACAGACCGGTGAGACCCAGTACTTC. It encodes CASSLEIAAFPGQTGETQYF.

The chain couples TRBV6-1 to TRBJ1-1; 7 bases are shared with TRBD1. V was pared by 2 bases and J by 4 bases, with 7 bases of the junction left unmatched. The CDR3 contains 15 residues. Germline CDR1 is MNHNS and CDR2 is SASEGT. CDR3 loop: CASSERGRQSTEAFF. The CDR3 coding sequence is TGTGCCAGCAGTGAAAGGGGGCGTCAATCCACTGAAGCTTTCTTT.